This T cell receptor beta chain was obtained from a study of cytomegalovirus exposure and HLA in healthy donors. Germline CDR1 is LGHNA and CDR2 is YNFKEQ. V dropped 2 bases and J dropped 9 bases, with 11 bases sitting between them. This CDR3 has 13 residues. Amplification used 60 Vbeta primers and 13 Jbeta primers. TCRdb's copy holds only in-frame clones and misses some; the assay was immunoSEQ multiplex PCR. The sample shows 150,000 to 180,000 clones, 70% to 80% of them seen only once. The J gene is TRBJ2-1, the V gene TRBV4-2; maybe TRBD1 (6 bases). Source material: PBMCs. The receptor was isolated from a young man in good health and CMV-seronegative. The CDR3 nucleotides are TGTGCCAGCAGCCAAAACAGGGTTGGTGAGCAGTTCTTC. It is translated as CASSQNRVGEQFF.